The entry below gives a single T cell receptor (beta chain) sequence along with its context. This sample was included in a study of blood T cell repertoires in COVID-19. As for the study in general: Acute and convalescent COVID-19 samples came from the United States, Italy and Spain.

As processed by the authors: From reference gene primer amplification, estimates of nucleated cell counts were derived. Here immunoSEQ multiplex PCR was the method, and the copy in TCRdb shows in-frame clones only, minus some. V, J and clone size are taken as reported in that table, and D and trimming were inferred from the DNA itself. There are approximately 210,000 clones in the sample; under 90% occur only once, and 11% lies in the top ten. The sequence derives from a man over 45 with COVID-19, enrolled during active disease. Sequenced: peripheral blood.

Written as DNA, the CDR3 is TGTGCCAGGGGACTAGCGGGTCCTTCCACCGGGGAGCTGTTTTTT. It specifies CARGLAGPSTGELFF. The V and J genes are TRBV21-1 and TRBJ2-2; the D segment call TRBD2 is taken from the table without a DNA check. TRBV21-1 is shown as a pseudogene. The CDR3 runs to 15 residues.